This TCR beta chain was sequenced during a study of T cells in Graves' hyperthyroidism and ophthalmopathy. The CDR3 covers 13 residues. Germline loops: CDR1 DFQATT, CDR2 SNEGSKA (reference sequence). Trimming removed 5 bases from V and 1 base from J, with 11 bases in between. Notes on the study in general: Among clonotypes expanded in thyroid above 0.001, most were also found in blood. Stable hyperthyroidism was separated from ophthalmopathy by a model based on 13 V-J features.

With respect to this clonotype: Its target is not known.

RNA transcripts provided the source from which TCR beta CDR3 regions were amplified. In the first-round RT-PCR of the TCR CDR3, the HTBI primer set was used. TCRdb passed the multiplex PCR reads through MiXCR, listing each CDR3 protein once. Counted here are hundreds of thousands of distinct CDR3 sequences, about 45% occurring once; the ten biggest clones make up approximately 7.2%. This TCR was recovered from an adult man with Graves' disease, either hyperthyroidism or ophthalmopathy (not recorded which). The sample consisted of peripheral blood or thyroid tissue (not recorded which). This sequence joins TRBV20-1 and TRBJ2-5; D is unresolved. The CDR3 loop is CSAGHPVQETQYF. The CDR3 DNA reads TGCAGTGCTGGGCACCCAGTCCAAGAGACCCAGTACTTC.